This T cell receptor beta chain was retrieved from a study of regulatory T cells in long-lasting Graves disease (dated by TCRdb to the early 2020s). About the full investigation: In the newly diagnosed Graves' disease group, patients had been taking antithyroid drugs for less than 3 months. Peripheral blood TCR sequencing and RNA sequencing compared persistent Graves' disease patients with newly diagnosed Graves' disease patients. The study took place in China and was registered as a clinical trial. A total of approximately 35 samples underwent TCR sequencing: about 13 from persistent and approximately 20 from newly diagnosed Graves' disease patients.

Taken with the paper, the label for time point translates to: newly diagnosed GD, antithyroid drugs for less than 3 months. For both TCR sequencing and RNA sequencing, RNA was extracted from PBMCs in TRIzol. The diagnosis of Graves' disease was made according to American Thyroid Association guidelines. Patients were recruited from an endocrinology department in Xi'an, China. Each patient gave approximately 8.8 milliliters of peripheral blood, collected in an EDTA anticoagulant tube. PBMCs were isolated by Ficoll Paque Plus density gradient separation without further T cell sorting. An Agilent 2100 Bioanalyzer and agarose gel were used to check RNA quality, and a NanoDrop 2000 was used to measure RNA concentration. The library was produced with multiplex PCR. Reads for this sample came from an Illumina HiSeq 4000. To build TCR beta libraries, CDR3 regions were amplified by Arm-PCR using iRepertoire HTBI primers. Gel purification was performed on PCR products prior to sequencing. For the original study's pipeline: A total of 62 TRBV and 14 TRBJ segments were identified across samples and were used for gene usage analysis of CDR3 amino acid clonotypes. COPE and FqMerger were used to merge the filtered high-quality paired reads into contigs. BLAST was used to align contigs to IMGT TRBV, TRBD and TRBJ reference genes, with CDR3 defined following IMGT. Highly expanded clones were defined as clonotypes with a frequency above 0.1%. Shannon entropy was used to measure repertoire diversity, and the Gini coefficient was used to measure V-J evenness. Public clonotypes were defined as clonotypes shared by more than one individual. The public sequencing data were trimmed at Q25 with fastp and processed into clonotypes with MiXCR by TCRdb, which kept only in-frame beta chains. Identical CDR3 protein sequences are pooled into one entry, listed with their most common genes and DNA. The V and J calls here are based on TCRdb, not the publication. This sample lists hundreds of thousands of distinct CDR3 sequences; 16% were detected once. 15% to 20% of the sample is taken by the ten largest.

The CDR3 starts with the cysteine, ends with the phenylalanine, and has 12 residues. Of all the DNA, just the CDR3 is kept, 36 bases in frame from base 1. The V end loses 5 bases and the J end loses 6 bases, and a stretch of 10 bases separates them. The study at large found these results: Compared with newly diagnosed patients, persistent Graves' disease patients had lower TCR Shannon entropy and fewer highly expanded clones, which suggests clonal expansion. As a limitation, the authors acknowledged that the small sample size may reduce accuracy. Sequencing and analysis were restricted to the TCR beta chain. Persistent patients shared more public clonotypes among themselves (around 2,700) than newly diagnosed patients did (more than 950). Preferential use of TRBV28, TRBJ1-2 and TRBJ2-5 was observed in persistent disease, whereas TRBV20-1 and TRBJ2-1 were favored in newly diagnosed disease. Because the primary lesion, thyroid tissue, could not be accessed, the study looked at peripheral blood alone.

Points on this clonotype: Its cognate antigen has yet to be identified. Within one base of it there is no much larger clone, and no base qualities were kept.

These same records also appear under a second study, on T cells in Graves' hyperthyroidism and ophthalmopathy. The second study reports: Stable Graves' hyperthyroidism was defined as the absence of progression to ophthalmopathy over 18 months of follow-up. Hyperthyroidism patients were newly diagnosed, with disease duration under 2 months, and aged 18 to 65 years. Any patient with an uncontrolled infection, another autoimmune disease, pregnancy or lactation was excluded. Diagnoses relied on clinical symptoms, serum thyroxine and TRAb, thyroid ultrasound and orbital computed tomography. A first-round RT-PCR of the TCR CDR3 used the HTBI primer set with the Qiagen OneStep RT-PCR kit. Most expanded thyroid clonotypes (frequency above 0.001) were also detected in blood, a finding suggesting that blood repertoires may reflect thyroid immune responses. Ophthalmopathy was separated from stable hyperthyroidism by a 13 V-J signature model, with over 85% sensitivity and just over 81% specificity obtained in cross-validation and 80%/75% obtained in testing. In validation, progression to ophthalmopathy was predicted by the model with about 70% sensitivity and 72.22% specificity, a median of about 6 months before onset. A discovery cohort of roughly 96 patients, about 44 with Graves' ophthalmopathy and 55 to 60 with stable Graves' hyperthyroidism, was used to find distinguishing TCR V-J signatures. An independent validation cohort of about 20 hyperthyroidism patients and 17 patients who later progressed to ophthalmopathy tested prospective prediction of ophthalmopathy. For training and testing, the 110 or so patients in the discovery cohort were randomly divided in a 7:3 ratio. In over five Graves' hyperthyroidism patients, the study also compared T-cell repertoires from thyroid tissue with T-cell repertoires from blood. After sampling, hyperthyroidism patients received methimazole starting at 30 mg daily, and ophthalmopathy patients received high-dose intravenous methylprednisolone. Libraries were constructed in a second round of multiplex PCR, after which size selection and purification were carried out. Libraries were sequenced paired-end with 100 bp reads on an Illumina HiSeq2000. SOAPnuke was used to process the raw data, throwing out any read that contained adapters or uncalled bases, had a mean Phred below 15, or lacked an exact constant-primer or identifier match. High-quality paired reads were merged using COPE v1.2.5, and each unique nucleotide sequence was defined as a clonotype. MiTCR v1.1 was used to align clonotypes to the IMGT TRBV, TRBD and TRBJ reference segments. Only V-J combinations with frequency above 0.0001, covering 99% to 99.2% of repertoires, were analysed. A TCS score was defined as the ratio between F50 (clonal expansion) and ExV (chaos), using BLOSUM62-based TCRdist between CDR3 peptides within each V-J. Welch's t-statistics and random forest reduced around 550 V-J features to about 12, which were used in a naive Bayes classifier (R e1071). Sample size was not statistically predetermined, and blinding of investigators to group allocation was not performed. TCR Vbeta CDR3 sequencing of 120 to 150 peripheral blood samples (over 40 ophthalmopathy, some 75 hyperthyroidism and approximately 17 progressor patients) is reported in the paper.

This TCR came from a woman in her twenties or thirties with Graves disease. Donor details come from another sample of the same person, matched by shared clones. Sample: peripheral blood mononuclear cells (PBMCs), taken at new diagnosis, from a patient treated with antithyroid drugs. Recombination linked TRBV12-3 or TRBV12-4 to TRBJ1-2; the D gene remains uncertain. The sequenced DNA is TGTGCCAGCAGTCCAGCACAGCATGGCTACACCTTC. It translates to CASSPAQHGYTF.